Below, 30 T cell receptor beta chains from the same sample are listed, as sequenced in a study of identical twins. TCRdb re-derived calls from the 5' RACE reads in MiXCR, one entry per CDR3 protein. The data hold about 240,000 distinct CDR3 sequences, with about 10% observed a single time. Sequencing was performed on memory T cells sorted from blood. All receptors derive from a man aged 50 to 59 in good health.

At least ten counts were recorded for this clonotype. V gene TRBV20-1 combines with J gene TRBJ1-1; 9 nucleotides agree with TRBD1. The CDR3 runs to 15 residues. J gave up 10 bases and V 0 bases, and 12 bases lay outside the gene matches. Per the germline V gene, CDR1 is DFQATT and CDR2 is SNEGSKA (reference sequence). Here the CDR3 DNA reads TGCAGTGCTAGAGACTCCGCCCACAGGGGGCTCGGAGCTTTCTTT. This translates into CSARDSAHRGLGAFF.

This clonotype has only a few counts. The CDR3 reads CASSLAGDYNQPQHF. The CDR3 nucleotides read TGTGCCAGCAGCTTGGCCGGCGATTACAATCAGCCCCAGCATTTT. The chain is built from TRBV5-6 and TRBJ1-5; D not resolved. Trimming took 0 bases from V and 3 from J, leaving 10 bases between them. The germline V gene encodes CDR1 SGHDT and CDR2 YYEEEE. The CDR3 length is 15 residues.

The chain uses TRBV20-1 and TRBJ2-3; 8 nucleotides agree with TRBD1. The CDR3 runs to 12 residues. The V segment lost 6 bases and the J segment 4 bases; nucleotides outside the gene matches: 3. Germline V lookup: CDR1 DFQATT, CDR2 SNEGSKA (reference sequence). As DNA, the CDR3 is TGCAGTGCAAGGACAGGGTCAGATACGCAGTATTTT. It encodes CSARTGSDTQYF.

This sequence joins TRBV19 and TRBJ2-3; D may correspond to TRBD1 or TRBD2 (5 bases each). CDR3 size: 15 residues. V lost 4 bases and J 1 base, leaving 12 bases between the germline ends. CDR1 and CDR2 (germline): LNHDA, SQIVND (reference sequence). CDR3 in amino acids: CASSTGTSGTDTQYF. CDR3 nucleotides: TGTGCCAGTAGTACCGGGACCTCGGGCACAGATACGCAGTATTTT.

The sample holds a few counts of this clonotype. This rearrangement joins TRBV2 to TRBJ1-6, with 9 bases fitting TRBD1. The CDR3 extends over 12 amino acids. Losses at the gene ends were 8 bases for V and 8 bases for J; bases not matched to a gene: 1. Germline values: CDR1 SNHLY, CDR2 FYNNEI. The CDR3 sequence: CASWDRDSPLHF. In nucleotides, the CDR3 is TGTGCCAGCTGGGACAGGGATTCACCCCTCCACTTT.

This clonotype showed up many times. The rearrangement links TRBV11-1 to TRBJ2-1, with 10 bases fitting TRBD2. There are 15 residues in the CDR3. The germline CDR1 and CDR2 sequences are SGHAT and FQDESV (reference sequence). The junction had 11 bases not matched to a gene; V was cut back by 8 bases and J by 7 bases. The CDR3, as DNA: TGTGCCAGCGACTTAGCGGGAGGAGAAGGGAATGAGCAGTTCTTC. Translated: CASDLAGGEGNEQFF.

The chain joins TRBV24-1 to TRBJ2-1, with 14 bases that match TRBD2. Trimming cost V 4 bases and J 6 bases; bases outside gene matches: 4. The CDR3 totals 16 residues. Germline CDR1 is KGHDR and CDR2 is SFDVKD. The CDR3 here is CATSDSTSGGANEQFF. CDR3 DNA sequence: TGTGCCACCAGTGACTCGACTAGCGGGGGGGCCAATGAGCAGTTCTTC.

This clonotype was picked up a small number of times. This CDR3 is CASSHTGNSYEQYF. In DNA form, the CDR3 reads TGTGCCAGCAGTCATACAGGGAACTCCTACGAGCAGTACTTC. The rearrangement links TRBV12-3 or TRBV12-4 to TRBJ2-7, with D maybe TRBD1 (6 bases). The CDR3 runs 14 residues. Trimming removed 5 bases at V and 0 bases at J, with 11 bases between.

In this sample, this clonotype turned up many times. This sequence joins TRBV7-6 and TRBJ2-5; tentative D call: TRBD1 (5 bases). Germline CDR1 is SGHVS and CDR2 is FNYEAQ. This CDR3 has 14 residues. Trimming took 0 bases from V and 2 from J, leaving 7 bases between them. CDR3 region: CASSLARQQETQYF. The CDR3 DNA reads as TGTGCCAGCAGCTTAGCCAGACAGCAAGAGACCCAGTACTTC.

Here the CDR3 reads CSASLGQANTEAFF. The CDR3 nucleotides are TGCAGTGCTAGCCTGGGACAGGCGAACACTGAAGCTTTCTTT. J is TRBJ1-1 and V is TRBV20-1; 8 nucleotides agree with TRBD1. V was pared by 3 bases and J by 1 base, with 4 bases of the junction left unmatched. Germline CDR1 reads DFQATT; CDR2 reads SNEGSKA (reference sequence). The CDR3 is 14 amino acids.

This CDR3 is CASSWTGLAGGTQYF. The CDR3, as DNA: TGTGCCAGCAGTTGGACCGGACTAGCGGGAGGTACGCAGTATTTT. The chain combines TRBV27 with TRBJ2-3, with 14 bases lining up with TRBD2. This CDR3 is 15 amino acids long. Germline V lookup: CDR1 MNHEY, CDR2 SMNVEV (reference sequence). V was pared by 4 bases and J by 8 bases, with 5 bases of the junction left unmatched.

This clonotype was observed once. The J gene is TRBJ2-7, the V gene TRBV7-2; TRBD1 aligns across 10 bases. The V gene's germline CDR1 is SGHTA and CDR2 FQGNSA. The CDR3 is made up of 16 amino acids. J gave up 0 bases and V 7 bases, and 9 bases lay outside the gene matches. The CDR3 DNA reads as TGTGCCAGCACCAATCCCCGGGACAGGGGCTCCTACGAGCAGTACTTC. Amino acids: CASTNPRDRGSYEQYF.

This clonotype was counted between two and nine times. The junction departs from germline at one end; a sequencing error may be responsible. This sequence joins TRBV10-3 and TRBJ2-1; D is undetermined. CDR3 size: 15 residues. CDR1 is ENHRY, CDR2 SYGVKD, per germline. CDR3 nucleotide sequence: TGTGCCATCAGTGAGTCGTTCCGCGGCTACTATGAGCAGTTCTTC. This sequence encodes CAISESFRGYYEQFF.

The V call is TRBV11-2, the J call TRBJ2-3; 11 positions match TRBD2. There are 20 residues in the CDR3. Per germline, CDR1 SGHAT and CDR2 FQNNGV. The junction had 15 bases not matched to a gene; V was cut back by 2 bases and J by 2 bases. CDR3 in DNA: TGTGCCAGCAGCTTATACCCCCCGGGGACTAGCGGCGATAACACAGATACGCAGTATTTT. Translation gives CASSLYPPGTSGDNTDTQYF.

This clonotype was picked up many times. The chain recombines TRBV28 with TRBJ2-7; no firm D call. Trimming cost V 5 bases and J 5 bases, with 10 bases left between them. The germline V gene encodes CDR1 MDHEN and CDR2 SYDVKM. The CDR3 is made up of 12 amino acids. The CDR3 region is CASSPPMNEQYF. The CDR3 DNA reads TGTGCCAGCAGTCCACCGATGAACGAGCAGTACTTC.

The V gene is TRBV10-3, the J gene TRBJ2-1; TRBD2 agrees at 11 bases. The CDR3 runs to 16 residues. The germline CDR1 and CDR2 sequences are ENHRY and SYGVKD. V was clipped by 4 bases and J by 4 bases; unmatched bases: 6. CDR3: CAISGSGLAEYNEQFF. For the CDR3, the DNA is TGTGCCATCAGTGGTTCGGGACTAGCGGAATACAATGAGCAGTTCTTC.

Only a few counts were recorded for this clonotype. The rearrangement uses TRBV6-1 and TRBJ1-5; 9 bases fit TRBD1. The CDR3 is made up of 14 amino acids. The J segment lost 6 bases and the V segment lost 6 bases, leaving 6 bases of the junction unmatched. In germline, CDR1 is MNHNS, CDR2 SASEGT. The CDR3 DNA reads as TGTGCCAGCAGGGGACAGGGAGGGAGTCAGCCCCAGCATTTT. Its translation: CASRGQGGSQPQHF.

This clonotype was recorded many times. This sequence joins TRBV18 and TRBJ2-1; 7 nucleotides line up with TRBD2. The CDR3 covers 15 residues. CDR1 is KGHSH and CDR2 is LQKENI in the germline V gene. Trimming cost V 3 bases and J 9 bases; bases outside gene matches: 11. CDR3 nucleotide sequence: TGTGCCAGCTCACCGCGGCGCGGGGGTAGCCCTGAGCAGTTCTTC. Translating it yields CASSPRRGGSPEQFF.

The chain carries TRBV5-6 and TRBJ1-4, with a possible D match to TRBD1 (6 bases). Per the germline V gene, CDR1 is SGHDT and CDR2 is YYEEEE. The CDR3 is 14 amino acids. Trimming took 3 bases from V and 3 from J, leaving 9 bases between them. The CDR3 reads CASSYQGSNEKLFF. The DNA of the CDR3 is TGTGCCAGCAGCTATCAGGGGTCTAATGAAAAACTGTTTTTT.

This clonotype was found many times. This chain uses TRBV30 with TRBJ2-1; D remains unclear. This CDR3 is built from 12 residues. Germline V gene sequence: CDR1 GTSNPN, CDR2 SVGIG (reference sequence). V was trimmed by 0 bases and J by 8 bases, leaving 8 bases between them. CDR3 sequence (DNA): TGTGCCTGGAGTGTACTTGGGTATGAGCAGTTCTTC. Translating gives CAWSVLGYEQFF.

The V gene is TRBV28, the J gene TRBJ1-2, with 7 bases lining up with TRBD1. The germline CDR1 and CDR2 sequences are MDHEN and SYDVKM. The J segment lost 0 bases and the V segment lost 5 bases, leaving 3 bases of the junction unmatched. This CDR3 spans 14 amino acids. The CDR3 sequence is CASSPTGSNYGYTF. In DNA, the CDR3 is TGTGCCAGCAGTCCGACAGGGTCTAACTATGGCTACACCTTC.

At least ten counts were recorded for this clonotype. The chain recombines TRBV7-9 with TRBJ2-1; tentatively, D is TRBD2 (6 bases). This CDR3 is built from 13 residues. Between the trimmed V and J ends, which lost 4 bases and 5 bases, there was a span of 9 bases. In germline, CDR1 is SEHNR, CDR2 FQNEAQ (reference sequence). This CDR3 reads CASSYAGNNEQFF. CDR3 bases: TGTGCCAGCAGCTACGCGGGGAACAATGAGCAGTTCTTC.

This clonotype was observed a handful of times. This clone may be a read error of a much larger clone one base away. The V gene is TRBV7-2, the J gene TRBJ1-2, with a possible D match to TRBD1 (5 bases). Germline-derived CDR1 and CDR2 are SGHTA and FQGNSA. This CDR3 has 13 amino acids. The CDR3 bases are TGTGCCAGCAGCCCAGGGAGAGACTATGGCTCCACCTTC. It is translated as CASSPGRDYGSTF. Drawing the rest from reference TRBV7-2 and TRBJ1-2, the complete variable domain is GAGVSQSPSNKVTEKGKDVELRCDPISGHTALYWYRQSLGQGLEFLIYFQGNSAPDKSGLPSDRFSAERTGGSVSTLTIQRTQQEDSAVYLCASSPGRDYGSTFGSGTRLTVV.

The chain is built from TRBV4-2 and TRBJ2-6, with D unresolved. The V and J ends lost 4 bases and 0 bases respectively, with 13 bases between them. CDR1 and CDR2 (germline): LGHNA, YNFKEQ. The CDR3 is 17 residues long. DNA for the CDR3: TGTGCCAGCAGCCCCCGGAAGATCGGCTCTGGGGCCAACGTCCTGACTTTC. This sequence encodes CASSPRKIGSGANVLTF.

This clonotype was detected many times. V and J are TRBV20-1 and TRBJ2-5; unclear D gene. The CDR3 consists of 14 residues. Trimming removed 6 bases from V and 5 bases from J, with 19 bases in between. CDR1 is DFQATT and CDR2 is SNEGSKA in the germline V gene (reference sequence). CDR3 nucleotides: TGCAGTGCAAGATCCCTTGGATCGGTTGAGACCCAGTACTTC. Amino acids: CSARSLGSVETQYF.

V gene TRBV28 combines with J gene TRBJ1-6, with D unresolved. V lost 7 bases and J lost 12, with 13 bases in between. The CDR3 extends over 12 amino acids. Germline lookup yields CDR1 MDHEN and CDR2 SYDVKM. The CDR3 DNA reads TGTGCCAGCACCCCAGCGCGGGGACCCCTCCACTTT. Protein product: CASTPARGPLHF.

The rearrangement joins TRBV27 to TRBJ2-3; unclear D gene. Trimming stripped 0 bases from V and 2 bases from J, with 12 bases between. CDR1 MNHEY and CDR2 SMNVEV come from the germline V gene (reference sequence). CDR3 length: 16 residues. The DNA of the CDR3 is TGTGCCAGCAGTTTATCGTTCCGGTTAGTCACAGATACGCAGTATTTT. Protein product: CASSLSFRLVTDTQYF.

This clonotype appeared a single time. One base away lies a much larger clone, so this may be a sequencing read error. The chain joins TRBV2 to TRBJ2-5; D is perhaps TRBD2 (7 bases). The CDR3 has 14 amino acids. V was trimmed by 7 bases and J by 5 bases, leaving 17 bases between them. Per the germline V gene, CDR1 is SNHLY and CDR2 is FYNNEI. CDR3 loop: CASIGRGAGETQYF. As DNA, the CDR3 is TGTGCCAGCATCGGACGGGGGGCAGGGGAGACCCAGTACTTC.

This clonotype was counted ten times or more. A junction boundary mismatches the germline segment, possibly from a read error. The chain couples TRBV7-7 to TRBJ2-5; 8 nucleotides agree with TRBD1. CDR3 length equals 15 residues. CDR1 is SSHAT and CDR2 is FNYEAQ in the germline V gene (reference sequence). The CDR3 DNA follows: TGTGCTAGCAGCCAGGGACAGGACAACCAAGAGACCCAGTACTTC. This encodes CASSQGQDNQETQYF.

The sample holds many counts of this clonotype. The rearrangement uses TRBV20-1 and TRBJ2-1, with D uncertain. Trimming stripped 2 bases from V and 7 bases from J, with 9 bases between. The CDR3 contains 12 residues. In germline, CDR1 is DFQATT, CDR2 SNEGSKA (reference sequence). For the CDR3, the DNA is TGCAGTGCTAGATCGCGGTCGAATGAGCAGTTCTTC. As protein: CSARSRSNEQFF.